Following are 17 T cell receptor beta chains from one sample sequenced in a study of CD4 T cell repertoires in COVID-19. Clones were sequenced by immunoSEQ multiplex PCR, and TCRdb holds only the in-frame ones, with some missing. The repertoire holds about 75,000 clones, with 83% as singletons. The material was CD4+ T cells from peripheral blood, obtained after recovery from COVID-19. The receptors were gathered from a human donor who had COVID-19.

The sample holds one count of this clone. This chain uses TRBV4-2 with TRBJ2-2; D is possibly TRBD1 or TRBD2 (7 bases each). Germline-derived CDR1 and CDR2 are LGHNA and YNFKEQ. The CDR3 runs to 16 residues. Trimming cost V 4 bases and J 0 bases, with 12 bases left between them. The CDR3 coding sequence is TGTGCCAGCAGCCGGGGGGGACAGACGAACACCGGGGAGCTGTTTTTT. Its translation is CASSRGGQTNTGELFF.

This clone was seen a single time. This sample includes further DNA sequences coding for the same CDR3. This chain joins TRBV9 and TRBJ1-3, with a weak D call TRBD1 (5 bases). CDR1 and CDR2 (germline): SGDLS, YYNGEE. V lost 3 bases and J lost 4, with 14 bases in between. The CDR3 runs 15 residues. The CDR3 loop reads CASSGTGTTGNTIYF. Here the CDR3 DNA reads TGTGCCAGCAGCGGAACCGGGACTACCGGAAACACCATATATTTT.

The J gene is TRBJ2-7, the V gene TRBV7-2; 9 bases line up with TRBD2. The CDR3 totals 15 residues. Germline V CDR1 and CDR2: SGHTA, FQGNSA. J lost 2 bases, V lost 4 bases, and 6 bases had no gene match. For the CDR3, the DNA is TGTGCCAGCAGCTCCCTTAGCGGGGGCGCCTACGAGCAGTACTTC. This codes for CASSSLSGGAYEQYF.

The chain employs TRBV2 and TRBJ2-7; TRBD2 agrees at 10 bases. V dropped 7 bases and J dropped 4; count of bases not matched to a gene: 7. CDR1 SNHLY and CDR2 FYNNEI come from the germline V gene. The CDR3 has 14 amino acids. CDR3: CASKVGLAEYEQYF. The CDR3, as DNA: TGTGCCAGCAAGGTAGGACTAGCGGAGTACGAGCAGTACTTC.

The V call is TRBV10-2, the J call TRBJ1-1, with no clear D. Per the germline V gene, CDR1 is WSHSY and CDR2 is SAAADI. The CDR3 length is 13 residues. V lost 6 bases, J lost 2 bases, and 10 bases lay in between. The CDR3 DNA reads TGCGCCAGCAGGTGGGCTGTTAACACTGAAGCTTTCTTT. This encodes CASRWAVNTEAFF.

The V gene is TRBV21-1, the J gene TRBJ2-2; the listed D gene, TRBD1, was not tested against the DNA. TRBV21-1 is a pseudogene segment. The CDR3 is 14 residues long. The CDR3 reads CARAPQDNTGELFF. The CDR3 nucleotides are TGTGCCAGAGCTCCACAGGATAACACCGGGGAGCTGTTTTTT.

V and J are TRBV18 and TRBJ1-1; D possibly corresponds to TRBD1 (5 bases). Trimming removed 3 bases from V and 2 bases from J, with 13 bases in between. The CDR3 spans 15 residues. From germline, CDR1 is KGHSH and CDR2 LQKENI. The CDR3 protein is CASSPPGLKNTEAFF. CDR3 DNA sequence: TGTGCCAGCTCACCTCCAGGGCTAAAAAACACTGAAGCTTTCTTT.

The gene calls are TRBV7-8 and TRBJ1-5; no clear D. V was trimmed by 1 base and J by 1 base, leaving 11 bases between them. Germline CDR1 is SGHVS and CDR2 is FQNEAQ. The CDR3 has 16 residues. The CDR3 reads CASSLGLAGSNQPQHF. The CDR3, as DNA: TGTGCCAGCAGCTTAGGGTTAGCAGGAAGCAATCAGCCCCAGCATTTT.

In nucleotides, the CDR3 is TGTGCCACCAGTGATTTAGTTCGCCCCGTTCGGCAGCCCCAGCATTTT. Protein: CATSDLVRPVRQPQHF. The V gene is TRBV24-1, the J gene TRBJ1-5; no firm D call. This CDR3 comprises 16 residues. Trimming stripped 1 base from V and 7 bases from J, with 16 bases between. Germline CDR1 KGHDR, CDR2 SFDVKD.

The chain couples TRBV24-1 to TRBJ2-7; D call uncertain. Germline assignment: CDR1 KGHDR and CDR2 SFDVKD. V dropped 3 bases and J dropped 1 base, with 6 bases sitting between them. This CDR3 spans 13 amino acids. CDR3 residues: CATSDHGSYEQYF. The CDR3 coding sequence is TGTGCCACCAGTGATCACGGATCCTACGAGCAGTACTTC.

The chain couples TRBV9 to TRBJ2-7; 8 nucleotides align to TRBD2. Germline values: CDR1 SGDLS, CDR2 YYNGEE. V gave up 3 bases and J gave up 3 bases; unmatched junction bases: 8. CDR3 length equals 15 residues. DNA for the CDR3: TGTGCCAGCAGCGCCACAGCGGGAGCAGGCTACGAGCAGTACTTC. As protein: CASSATAGAGYEQYF.

The rearrangement joins TRBV6-1 to TRBJ1-4; no reliable D call. Between the trimmed V and J ends, which lost 1 base and 2 bases, there was a span of 8 bases. The CDR3 is 15 residues long. Germline V gene data show CDR1 as MNHNS and CDR2 as SASEGT. The CDR3 here is CASSEGGKTNEKLFF. The CDR3 DNA follows: TGTGCCAGCAGTGAAGGCGGGAAGACTAATGAAAAACTGTTTTTT.

The V and J genes are TRBV6-5 and TRBJ1-2, with 7 bases lining up with TRBD1. J was trimmed by 5 bases and V by 4 bases; bases with no gene match: 10. This CDR3 comprises 15 residues. CDR1 is MNHEY, CDR2 SVGAGI, per germline. In DNA, the CDR3 is TGTGCCAGCAGTTCGGACAGGCTGGGAGTTTATGGCTACACCTTC. Translation: CASSSDRLGVYGYTF.

This chain links TRBV7-2 with TRBJ2-3, with 11 bases matching TRBD2. The CDR3 has 18 residues. The V gene's germline CDR1 is SGHTA and CDR2 FQGNSA. J lost 0 bases, V lost 3 bases, and 8 bases had no gene match. The CDR3 bases are TGTGCCAGCAGCTTGGATTCTAGCGGGGGGACTAGCACAGATACGCAGTATTTT. Translating it yields CASSLDSSGGTSTDTQYF.

This clone was observed a single time. V and J are TRBV5-4 and TRBJ2-7; 8 nucleotides agree with TRBD1. Germline CDR1 SGHNT, CDR2 YYREEE (reference sequence). CDR3 size: 15 residues. The trim removed 5 bases at V and 2 bases at J, leaving 9 bases unmatched. DNA for the CDR3: TGTGCCAGCAGACCCGGACAGGGTAAGGCCTACGAGCAGTACTTC. Its protein is CASRPGQGKAYEQYF.

The V call is TRBV5-5, the J call TRBJ2-1, with D tentatively TRBD2 (7 bases). This CDR3 is built from 15 residues. Germline lookup yields CDR1 SGHKS and CDR2 YYEKEE (reference sequence). The V gene lost 3 bases and the J gene lost 4 bases, with 14 bases spanning the gap. The CDR3 DNA reads TGTGCCAGCAGCTGGGCTGGGGGGGCATACAATGAGCAGTTCTTC. It is translated as CASSWAGGAYNEQFF. The variable domain in full, completed from reference TRBV5-5 and TRBJ2-1, reads DAGVTQSPTHLIKTRGQQVTLRCSPISGHKSVSWYQQVLGQGPQFIFQYYEKEERGRGNFPDRFSARQFPNYSSELNVNALLLGDSALYLCASSWAGGAYNEQFFGPGTRLTVL.

J is TRBJ1-4 and V is TRBV5-4; possible D gene TRBD1, 6 bases. Trimming removed 4 bases from V and 4 bases from J, with 17 bases in between. CDR3 length: 16 residues. Germline loops: CDR1 SGHNT, CDR2 YYREEE (reference sequence). The CDR3 sequence is CASSQTAGGYNEKLFF. CDR3 nucleotide sequence: TGTGCCAGCAGCCAAACGGCGGGGGGCTATAATGAAAAACTGTTTTTT.